These 29 T cell receptor beta chains came from one sample sequenced in a study of T-cell reconstitution after alpha-beta-depleted transplantation in children. For TCRbeta, the library was prepared with unique molecular identifiers. TCRdb reprocessed the PCR reads with MiXCR, giving one entry per CDR3 protein. The sample records around 380,000 distinct CDR3 sequences, about 11% being singletons. The sequencing here drew on PBMCs from the stem cell graft donor, taken from the stem cell graft. Receptor source: a human donor who donated a stem cell graft to a child with acute myeloid leukemia.

This clonotype was detected only a few times. CDR3 loop: CASSKGAPTLWRGDYTQYF. CDR3 coding DNA: TGTGCCAGCAGCAAGGGGGCCCCTACTCTTTGGCGGGGCGACTATACGCAGTATTTT. The chain is built from TRBV7-3 and TRBJ2-3; D perhaps matches TRBD1 (7 bases). V lost 5 bases, J lost 7 bases, and 31 bases lay in between. Germline V gives CDR1 SGHTA, CDR2 FQGTGA. CDR3 length: 19 amino acids. Supplemented by reference TRBV7-3 and TRBJ2-3, the full variable domain reads GAGVSQTPSNKVTEKGKYVELRCDPISGHTALYWYRQSLGQGPEFLIYFQGTGAADDSGLPNDRFFAVRPEGSVSTLKIQRTERGDSAVYLCASSKGAPTLWRGDYTQYFGPGTRLTVL.

This clonotype was seen a handful of times. The rearrangement joins TRBV27 to TRBJ2-3; TRBD1 is a possible D gene (5 bases). Trimming left V 3 bases short and J 5 bases short, with 12 bases between. The CDR3 is 14 residues long. Germline CDR1 reads MNHEY; CDR2 reads SMNVEV (reference sequence). This CDR3 is CASSLRTSGDTQYF. The CDR3 DNA is TGTGCCAGCAGTTTGAGGACATCAGGAGATACGCAGTATTTT.

The sample holds one count of this clonotype. The V gene is TRBV30, the J gene TRBJ2-7; the match to TRBD2 covers 8 bases. The CDR3 extends over 15 amino acids. The trim removed 4 bases at V and 0 bases at J, leaving 8 bases unmatched. Germline V gives CDR1 GTSNPN, CDR2 SVGIG (reference sequence). The chain's CDR3 is CAWTAISGNSYEQYF. Written as DNA, the CDR3 is TGTGCCTGGACCGCTATTAGCGGGAACTCCTACGAGCAGTACTTC. Supplemented by reference TRBV30 and TRBJ2-7, the full variable domain reads SQTIHQWPATLVQPVGSPLSLECTVEGTSNPNLYWYRQAAGRGLQLLFYSVGIGQISSEVPQNLSASRPQDRQFILSSKKLLLSDSGFYLCAWTAISGNSYEQYFGPGTRLTVT.

This clonotype was detected a few times. The genes are TRBV5-1 and TRBJ2-1; 15 nucleotides line up with TRBD2. Germline V gene data show CDR1 as SGHRS and CDR2 as YFSETQ. CDR3 size: 18 residues. V was pared by 4 bases and J by 1 base, with 6 bases of the junction left unmatched. CDR3 loop: CASSVGLAGGPSYNEQFF. In DNA form, the CDR3 reads TGCGCCAGCAGCGTCGGACTAGCGGGAGGGCCATCCTACAATGAGCAGTTCTTC. Using reference TRBV5-1 and TRBJ2-1 for the parts outside the CDR3, the full variable domain is KAGVTQTPRYLIKTRGQQVTLSCSPISGHRSVSWYQQTPGQGLQFLFEYFSETQRNKGNFPGRFSGRQFSNSRSEMNVSTLELGDSALYLCASSVGLAGGPSYNEQFFGPGTRLTVL.

The rearrangement links TRBV6-5 to TRBJ2-5, with a tentative D call TRBD1 (5 bases). Germline loops: CDR1 MNHEY, CDR2 SVGAGI. This CDR3 has 14 residues. The germline V and J ends were trimmed by 7 bases and 5 bases, with 17 bases remaining between them. CDR3 protein: CASTLSQGTETQYF. In DNA, the CDR3 is TGTGCCAGCACTTTATCTCAGGGAACCGAGACCCAGTACTTC.

This clonotype was counted only a few times. Mismatch with germline at one junction end may stem from a read error. V and J are TRBV9 and TRBJ2-5; D may be TRBD2 (6 bases). Germline CDR1 SGDLS, CDR2 YYNGEE. There are 15 residues in the CDR3. The CDR3: CASSVGDSRQGTQYF. The CDR3, as DNA: TGTGCCAGCAGCGTAGGGGACTCACGGCAAGGGACCCAGTACTTC.

The genes are TRBV5-5 and TRBJ2-5; 14 bases map to TRBD2. The CDR3 extends over 17 amino acids. After removal of 3 bases from V and 1 base from J, the junction contained 5 bases not matched to a gene. From germline, CDR1 is SGHKS and CDR2 YYEKEE (reference sequence). CDR3 sequence reads: CASSSTSGRAAQETQYF. CDR3 nucleotide sequence: TGTGCCAGCAGCTCGACTAGCGGGAGGGCCGCCCAAGAGACCCAGTACTTC.

This clonotype was counted many times. The chain recombines TRBV29-1 with TRBJ2-5; no clear D gene. Germline loops: CDR1 SQVTM, CDR2 ANQGSEA. Trimming stripped 3 bases from V and 1 base from J, with 12 bases between. The CDR3 runs to 14 residues. The CDR3 DNA reads TGCAGCGTTGAGTGGGGTGTGGTCCAAGAGACCCAGTACTTC. It is translated as CSVEWGVVQETQYF.

V usage is TRBV2 and J usage is TRBJ1-1; no clear D gene. The ends were cut back, 6 bases at V and 0 bases at J, with 11 bases in the middle. Germline assignment: CDR1 SNHLY and CDR2 FYNNEI. This CDR3 comprises 14 residues. The CDR3 protein is CASRDGSMNTEAFF. CDR3 coding DNA: TGTGCCAGCAGGGACGGGAGTATGAACACTGAAGCTTTCTTT. Full variable domain (missing parts from reference TRBV2 and TRBJ1-1): EPEVTQTPSHQVTQMGQEVILRCVPISNHLYFYWYRQILGQKVEFLVSFYNNEISEKSEIFDDQFSVERPDGSNFTLKIRSTKLEDSAMYFCASRDGSMNTEAFFGQGTRLTVV.

CDR3 residues: CASSFGPTDSFISSGNTIYF. DNA of the CDR3: TGTGCCAGCAGTTTTGGACCGACAGATTCCTTCATAAGCTCTGGAAACACCATATATTTT. The chain carries TRBV6-2 or TRBV6-3 and TRBJ1-3; weak D call: TRBD1 (5 bases). The length of the CDR3 is 20 residues. Germline V lookup: CDR1 MNHEY, CDR2 SVGEGT. With 4 bases removed from V and 0 bases from J, the gap between germline ends came to 25 bases.

This clonotype came up many times. V is TRBV20-1 and J is TRBJ2-5; D is tentatively TRBD1 or TRBD2 (5 bases each). The V gene lost 3 bases and the J gene lost 3 bases, with 11 bases spanning the gap. Germline lookup yields CDR1 DFQATT and CDR2 SNEGSKA (reference sequence). This CDR3 has 13 amino acids. Written as DNA, the CDR3 is TGCAGTGCTAGTAACAGGAGGAAAGAGACCCAGTACTTC. It specifies CSASNRRKETQYF.

The V and J genes are TRBV5-1 and TRBJ2-3; tentatively, D is TRBD1 or TRBD2 (5 bases each). CDR1 is SGHRS, CDR2 YFSETQ, per germline. V was clipped by 2 bases and J by 1 base, with 11 bases between them. The CDR3 contains 15 residues. CDR3 nucleotide sequence: TGCGCCAGCAGCTTCTCTCTGGGGGGCACAGATACGCAGTATTTT. This translates into CASSFSLGGTDTQYF. Variable domain in full (rest from reference TRBV5-1 and TRBJ2-3): KAGVTQTPRYLIKTRGQQVTLSCSPISGHRSVSWYQQTPGQGLQFLFEYFSETQRNKGNFPGRFSGRQFSNSRSEMNVSTLELGDSALYLCASSFSLGGTDTQYFGPGTRLTVL.

This chain uses TRBV7-9 with TRBJ2-3; D tentatively fits TRBD1 or TRBD2 (5 bases each). CDR1 is SEHNR, CDR2 FQNEAQ, per germline (reference sequence). This CDR3 comprises 16 residues. V dropped 5 bases and J dropped 0 bases, with 15 bases sitting between them. The CDR3 here is CASSPRGPSSTDTQYF. The DNA for the CDR3 is TGTGCCAGCAGCCCTCGGGGCCCCTCTAGCACAGATACGCAGTATTTT.

This clonotype was counted only a few times. The CDR3 spells CSARGEREVSYEQYF. CDR3 sequence (DNA): TGCAGTGCTAGAGGGGAGCGGGAGGTCTCCTACGAGCAGTACTTC. J is TRBJ2-7 and V is TRBV20-1, with 9 bases matching TRBD2. Germline V CDR1 and CDR2: DFQATT, SNEGSKA (reference sequence). V lost 1 base and J lost 0; bases outside the gene matches: 4. The CDR3 has 15 amino acids.

This clonotype was seen ten or more times. The gene calls are TRBV12-3 or TRBV12-4 and TRBJ2-1, with a possible D match to TRBD1 (6 bases). Trimming left V 3 bases short and J 6 bases short, with 18 bases between. This CDR3 spans 16 amino acids. The CDR3, as DNA: TGTGCCAGCAGTTTCAGGGAGTCAGGGGCGGGCAATGAGCAGTTCTTC. It yields the protein CASSFRESGAGNEQFF.

The V call is TRBV7-3, the J call TRBJ1-6; D unclear. Trimming took 2 bases from V and 7 from J, leaving 15 bases between them. Germline CDR1 and CDR2: SGHTA and FQGTGA. This CDR3 is 16 amino acids long. Here the CDR3 reads CASSLLSGSGNSPLHF. The CDR3 region has the DNA TGTGCCAGCAGCTTACTGTCGGGAAGTGGAAATTCACCCCTCCACTTT. Filled out from reference TRBV7-3 and TRBJ1-6, the complete variable domain reads GAGVSQTPSNKVTEKGKYVELRCDPISGHTALYWYRQSLGQGPEFLIYFQGTGAADDSGLPNDRFFAVRPEGSVSTLKIQRTERGDSAVYLCASSLLSGSGNSPLHFGNGTRLTVT.

J is TRBJ2-2 and V is TRBV20-1, with 7 bases aligning to TRBD2. Per the germline V gene, CDR1 is DFQATT and CDR2 is SNEGSKA (reference sequence). V trimming: 4 bases; J trimming: 7 bases; junction bases outside the gene matches: 9. CDR3 length: 14 amino acids. CDR3 sequence (DNA): TGCAGTGCTACCCCACTGACTAGCTTCGGGGAGCTGTTTTTT. This gives the protein CSATPLTSFGELFF.

V usage is TRBV20-1 and J usage is TRBJ1-6, with TRBD1 matching over 7 bases. The junction had 2 bases not matched to a gene; V was cut back by 0 bases and J by 9 bases. Germline assignment: CDR1 DFQATT and CDR2 SNEGSKA (reference sequence). The CDR3 is 13 amino acids. Here the CDR3 DNA reads TGCAGTGCTAGAGAGGCAGGGGGTTCACCCCTCCACTTT. Translation gives CSAREAGGSPLHF.

The chain couples TRBV20-1 to TRBJ2-3, with D tentatively TRBD1 (5 bases). Germline V gives CDR1 DFQATT, CDR2 SNEGSKA (reference sequence). Trimming cost V 3 bases and J 8 bases, with 21 bases left between them. CDR3 length: 15 amino acids. This CDR3 reads CSARLGHSALGTQYF. For the CDR3, the DNA is TGCAGTGCTAGGCTGGGGCACTCCGCTTTGGGTACGCAGTATTTT.

There are a few counts of this clonotype. The chain joins TRBV20-1 to TRBJ2-5; TRBD2 agrees at 9 bases. The CDR3 length is 16 residues. With V trimmed by 0 bases and J by 6 bases, 11 bases remained unmatched. Per the germline V gene, CDR1 is DFQATT and CDR2 is SNEGSKA (reference sequence). The CDR3, as DNA: TGCAGTGCTAGAGATCTCGGGCGGGAGGGCCTGAAGACCCAGTACTTC. This gives the protein CSARDLGREGLKTQYF.

V is TRBV20-1 and J is TRBJ2-7, with unresolved D. The CDR3 is made up of 13 amino acids. Germline assignment: CDR1 DFQATT and CDR2 SNEGSKA (reference sequence). The V and J ends lost 3 bases and 0 bases respectively, with 9 bases between them. Here the CDR3 DNA reads TGCAGTGCTAGCAGTTACAGCTCCTACGAGCAGTACTTC. As protein: CSASSYSSYEQYF.

At least ten counts were recorded for this clonotype. This rearrangement joins TRBV4-3 to TRBJ1-4; a possible D gene is TRBD1 (5 bases). From germline, CDR1 is LGHNA and CDR2 YSLEER. The CDR3 is 16 amino acids. Deletions cut 4 bases from V and 9 bases from J, with 21 bases between. For the CDR3, the DNA is TGCGCCAGCAGCCCAGCCAGCCCGGGGGTCCAGCAAAAACTGTTTTTT. Translating gives CASSPASPGVQQKLFF.

This clonotype has more than one count but fewer than ten. The gene calls are TRBV6-5 and TRBJ1-1; D not certain. Trimming removed 0 bases at V and 6 bases at J, with 2 bases between. This CDR3 has 11 amino acids. Per germline, CDR1 MNHEY and CDR2 SVGAGI. This CDR3 is CASSYSSEAFF. The CDR3 DNA is TGTGCCAGCAGTTACTCATCTGAAGCTTTCTTT.

V gene TRBV12-3 or TRBV12-4 combines with J gene TRBJ2-2; 9 nucleotides align to TRBD2. J gave up 0 bases and V 7 bases, and 6 bases lay outside the gene matches. The CDR3 is 16 amino acids. As DNA, the CDR3 is TGTGCCAGCAAGCGGGGGGAGCCTGCGAACACCGGGGAGCTGTTTTTT. It encodes CASKRGEPANTGELFF.

This clonotype was seen repeatedly, ten times or more. This chain's CDR3 is CASSLGRHSYEQYF. The DNA of the CDR3 is TGTGCCAGCAGTTTAGGCAGACACTCCTACGAGCAGTACTTC. The chain uses TRBV27 and TRBJ2-7; D uncertain. Between the trimmed V and J ends, which lost 2 bases and 0 bases, there was a span of 8 bases. This CDR3 is built from 14 residues. From germline, CDR1 is MNHEY and CDR2 SMNVEV (reference sequence).

This clonotype was detected ten times or more. The chain is built from TRBV11-1 and TRBJ1-2, with a possible D match to TRBD1 (6 bases). Trimming took off 4 bases at V and 0 bases at J, with 15 bases between the two ends. This CDR3 comprises 16 residues. Germline-derived CDR1 and CDR2 are SGHAT and FQDESV (reference sequence). Here the CDR3 DNA reads TGTGCCAGCAGCTCGGCAACAGGGAAAGCTAACTATGGCTACACCTTC. As protein: CASSSATGKANYGYTF.

This clonotype occurred a few times. This sequence joins TRBV15 and TRBJ2-2; perhaps TRBD2 as D (6 bases). The germline CDR1 and CDR2 sequences are LNHNV and YYDKDF (reference sequence). The CDR3 consists of 14 residues. V shed 2 bases and J shed 7 bases, with 11 bases lying between them. CDR3 DNA: TGTGCCACCAGCAGACCCTTGGGGGGCGGGGAGCTGTTTTTT. Encoded protein: CATSRPLGGGELFF. The entire variable domain, with the rest obtained from reference TRBV15 and TRBJ2-2, is as follows: DAMVIQNPRYQVTQFGKPVTLSCSQTLNHNVMYWYQQKSSQAPKLLFHYYDKDFNNEADTPDNFQSRRPNTSFCFLDIRSPGLGDTAMYLCATSRPLGGGELFFGEGSRLTVL.

Regarding this clonotype: A junction end diverges from the germline sequence, so it may reflect a read error. CDR3 DNA sequence: TGTGCCAGCAGTTCCATACCCAGGTCAACTAGCGGGGGTACCGGGGACCTGTTTTTT. As protein: CASSSIPRSTSGGTGDLFF. The chain joins TRBV6-5 to TRBJ2-2; 11 nucleotides align to TRBD2. The CDR3 runs 19 residues. CDR1 and CDR2 (germline): MNHEY, SVGAGI.

The CDR3 region has the DNA TGTGCCATCAATGGCGGCGGGGGGGCGCGGAATGAGCAGTTCTTC. Its protein is CAINGGGGARNEQFF. The chain is built from TRBV10-3 and TRBJ2-1; 9 nucleotides match TRBD2. With V trimmed by 7 bases and J by 7 bases, 11 bases remained unmatched. Germline V lookup: CDR1 ENHRY, CDR2 SYGVKD. The CDR3 contains 15 residues.